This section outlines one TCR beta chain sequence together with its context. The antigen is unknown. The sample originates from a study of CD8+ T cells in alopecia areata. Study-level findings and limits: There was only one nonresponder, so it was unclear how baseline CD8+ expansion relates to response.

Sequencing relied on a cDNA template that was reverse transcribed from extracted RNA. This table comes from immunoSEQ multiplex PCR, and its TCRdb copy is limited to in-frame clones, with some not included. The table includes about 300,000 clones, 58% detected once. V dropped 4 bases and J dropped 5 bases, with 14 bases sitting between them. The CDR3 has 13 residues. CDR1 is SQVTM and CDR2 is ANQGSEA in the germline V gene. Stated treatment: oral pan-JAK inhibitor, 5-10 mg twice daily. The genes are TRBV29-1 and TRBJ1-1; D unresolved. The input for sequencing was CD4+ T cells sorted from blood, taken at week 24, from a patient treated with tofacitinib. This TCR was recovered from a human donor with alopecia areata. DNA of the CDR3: TGCAGCGTTGCCTCGGCCACGGGAACTGAAGCTTTCTTT. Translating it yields CSVASATGTEAFF.